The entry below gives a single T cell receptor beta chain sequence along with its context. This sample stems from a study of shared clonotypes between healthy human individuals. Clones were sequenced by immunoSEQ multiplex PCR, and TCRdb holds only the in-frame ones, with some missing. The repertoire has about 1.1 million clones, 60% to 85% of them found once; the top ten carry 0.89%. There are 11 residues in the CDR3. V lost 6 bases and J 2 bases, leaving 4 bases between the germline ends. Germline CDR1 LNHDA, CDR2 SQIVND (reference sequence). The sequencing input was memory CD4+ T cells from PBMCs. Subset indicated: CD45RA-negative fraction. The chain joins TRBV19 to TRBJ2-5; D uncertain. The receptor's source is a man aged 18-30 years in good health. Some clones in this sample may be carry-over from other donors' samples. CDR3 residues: CASSGQETQYF. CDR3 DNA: TGTGCCAGTAGCGGACAAGAGACCCAGTACTTC.